The sample holds many counts of the clone carrying this TCR beta chain. This sample is drawn from a study of response to subunit inactivated influenza vaccine. TCRdb redid the calling of the RT-PCR reads with MiXCR, one entry per CDR3 protein. The table shows approximately 490,000 distinct CDR3 sequences, with approximately 7.7% occurring only once. Germline V lookup: CDR1 SQVTM, CDR2 ANQGSEA. CDR3 size: 12 residues. V lost 2 bases and J lost 8, with 12 bases in between. The genes are TRBV29-1 and TRBJ1-2, with D perhaps TRBD1 (6 bases). The material was PBMCs from blood, obtained roughly 24 months after vaccination. This TCR was sampled from a man aged 50 to 69 who received an inactivated influenza vaccine. Here the CDR3 reads CSVELRGSGYTF. The DNA for the CDR3 is TGCAGCGTTGAACTCAGGGGTTCGGGCTACACCTTC.